The T cell receptor beta chain described here comes from a study of blood T cells in healthy people across ages. A sample-barcoded 5' primer and a J-beta primer mix were used in a second PCR of roughly 7 to 11 cycles. Each CDR3 protein gets one entry after TCRdb re-called the 5' RACE reads with MiXCR. The sample consists of around 800,000 distinct CDR3 sequences, approximately 67% of them appearing once. Comments on this clonotype: The limits of the CDR3 on the DNA are not certain, so only TCRdb's listed CDR3 is given.

Input material: blood. The sequence derives from a man between 25 and 39 years old in good health.

CDR3: CASSVPVAGGANEQFF. The rearrangement links TRBV9 to TRBJ2-1; the tabulated D call, TRBD2, remains unverified against the DNA. The CDR3 is 16 residues long, counting both termini. Germline V gene sequence: CDR1 SGDLS, CDR2 YYNGEE.